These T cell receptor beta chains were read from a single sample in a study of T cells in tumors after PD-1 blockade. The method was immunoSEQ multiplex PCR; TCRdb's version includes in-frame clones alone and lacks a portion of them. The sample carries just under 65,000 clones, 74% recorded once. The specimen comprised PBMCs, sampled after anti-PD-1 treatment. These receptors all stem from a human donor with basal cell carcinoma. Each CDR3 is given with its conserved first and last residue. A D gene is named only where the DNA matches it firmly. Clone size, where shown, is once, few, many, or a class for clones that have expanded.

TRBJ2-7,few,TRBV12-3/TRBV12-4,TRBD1,CASRHQGVREQYF,TGTGCCAGCAGACACCAGGGGGTCCGCGAGCAGTACTTC
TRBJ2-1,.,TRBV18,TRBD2,CASSPTTGTSSNEQFF,TGTGCCAGCTCACCTACGACCGGGACTAGCTCCAATGAGCAGTTCTTC
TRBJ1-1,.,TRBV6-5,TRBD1,CASNSGTGSTEAFF,TGTGCCAGCAACTCAGGGACAGGTAGCACTGAAGCTTTCTTT
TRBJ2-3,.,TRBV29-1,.,CSVVFRASSTDTQYF,TGCAGCGTTGTTTTCAGGGCCTCTAGCACAGATACGCAGTATTTT
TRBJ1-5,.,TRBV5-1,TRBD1,CASSSTGDSNQPQHF,TGCGCCAGCAGTTCGACAGGGGATAGCAATCAGCCCCAGCATTTT
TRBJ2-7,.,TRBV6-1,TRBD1,CASRPGQGGYEQYF,TGTGCCAGCAGACCCGGACAGGGCGGCTACGAGCAGTACTTC
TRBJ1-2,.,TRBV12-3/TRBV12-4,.,CASRLTVNYGYTF,TGTGCCAGCAGGCTTACAGTTAACTATGGCTACACCTTC
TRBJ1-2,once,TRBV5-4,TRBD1,CASSFPGQGILGYTF,TGTGCCAGCAGCTTTCCGGGACAGGGGATCTTGGGCTACACCTTC
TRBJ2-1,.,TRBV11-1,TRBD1,CASSLAQGGRGNEQFF,TGTGCCAGCAGCTTAGCGCAAGGGGGCCGAGGCAATGAGCAGTTCTTC
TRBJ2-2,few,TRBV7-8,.,CASSLGAGELFF,TGTGCCAGCAGCCTTGGGGCCGGGGAGCTGTTTTTT
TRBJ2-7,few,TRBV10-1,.,CASMGRGYEQYF,TGCGCCTCAATGGGCAGGGGCTACGAGCAGTACTTC